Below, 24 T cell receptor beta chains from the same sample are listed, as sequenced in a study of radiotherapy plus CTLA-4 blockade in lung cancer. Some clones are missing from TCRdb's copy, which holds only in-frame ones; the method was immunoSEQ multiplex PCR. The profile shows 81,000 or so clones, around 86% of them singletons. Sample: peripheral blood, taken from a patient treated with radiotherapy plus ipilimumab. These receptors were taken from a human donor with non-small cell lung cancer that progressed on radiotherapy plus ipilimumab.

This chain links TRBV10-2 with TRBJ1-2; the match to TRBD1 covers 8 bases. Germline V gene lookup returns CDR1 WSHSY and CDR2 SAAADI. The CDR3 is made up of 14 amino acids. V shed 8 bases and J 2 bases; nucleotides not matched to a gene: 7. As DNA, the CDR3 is TGCGCCAGCCGGGGAGGACAGGGCAACTATGGCTACACCTTC. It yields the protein CASRGGQGNYGYTF.

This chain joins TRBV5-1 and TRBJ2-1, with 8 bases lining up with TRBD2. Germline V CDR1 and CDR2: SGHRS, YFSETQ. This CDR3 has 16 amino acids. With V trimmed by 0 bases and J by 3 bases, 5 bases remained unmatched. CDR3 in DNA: TGCGCCAGCAGCTTGGGGACTAGCCCTAACTACAATGAGCAGTTCTTC. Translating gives CASSLGTSPNYNEQFF. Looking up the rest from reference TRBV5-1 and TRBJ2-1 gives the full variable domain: KAGVTQTPRYLIKTRGQQVTLSCSPISGHRSVSWYQQTPGQGLQFLFEYFSETQRNKGNFPGRFSGRQFSNSRSEMNVSTLELGDSALYLCASSLGTSPNYNEQFFGPGTRLTVL.

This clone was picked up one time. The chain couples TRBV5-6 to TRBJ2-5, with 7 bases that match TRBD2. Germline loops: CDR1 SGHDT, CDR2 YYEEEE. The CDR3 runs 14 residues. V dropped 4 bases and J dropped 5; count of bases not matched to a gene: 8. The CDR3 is CASSRRTRAETQYF. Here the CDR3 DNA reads TGTGCCAGCAGCCGTAGGACTAGAGCGGAGACCCAGTACTTC.

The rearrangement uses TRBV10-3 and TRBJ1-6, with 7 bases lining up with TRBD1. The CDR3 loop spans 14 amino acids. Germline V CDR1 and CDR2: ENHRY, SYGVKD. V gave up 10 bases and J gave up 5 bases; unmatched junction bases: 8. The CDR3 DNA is TGTGCCACACGAAGTACAGGGGATAATTCACCCCTCCACTTT. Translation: CATRSTGDNSPLHF.

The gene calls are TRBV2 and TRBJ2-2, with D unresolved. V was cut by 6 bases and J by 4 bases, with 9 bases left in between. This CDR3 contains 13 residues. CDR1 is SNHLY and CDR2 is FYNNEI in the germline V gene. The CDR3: CASRKGSTGELFF. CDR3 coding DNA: TGTGCCAGCAGGAAGGGTTCCACCGGGGAGCTGTTTTTT.

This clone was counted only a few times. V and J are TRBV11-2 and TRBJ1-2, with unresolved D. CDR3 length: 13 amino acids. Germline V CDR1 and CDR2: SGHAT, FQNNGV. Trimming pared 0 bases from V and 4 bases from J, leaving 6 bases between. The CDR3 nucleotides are TGTGCCAGCAGCTTAGAACAAGTCTATGGCTACACCTTC. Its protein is CASSLEQVYGYTF.

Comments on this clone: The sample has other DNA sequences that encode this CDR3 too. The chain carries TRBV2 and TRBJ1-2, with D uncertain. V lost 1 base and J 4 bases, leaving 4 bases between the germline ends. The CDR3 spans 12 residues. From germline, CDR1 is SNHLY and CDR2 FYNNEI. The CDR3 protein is CASSEGGYGYTF. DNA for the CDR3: TGTGCCAGCAGTGAAGGGGGCTATGGCTACACCTTC. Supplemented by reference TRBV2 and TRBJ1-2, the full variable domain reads EPEVTQTPSHQVTQMGQEVILRCVPISNHLYFYWYRQILGQKVEFLVSFYNNEISEKSEIFDDQFSVERPDGSNFTLKIRSTKLEDSAMYFCASSEGGYGYTFGSGTRLTVV.

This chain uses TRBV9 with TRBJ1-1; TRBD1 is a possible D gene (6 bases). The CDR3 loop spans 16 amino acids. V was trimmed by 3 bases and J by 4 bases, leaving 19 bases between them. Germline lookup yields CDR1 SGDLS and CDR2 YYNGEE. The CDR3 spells CASSALGQMSVTEAFF. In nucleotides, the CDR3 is TGTGCCAGCAGCGCCCTAGGACAGATGTCGGTCACTGAAGCTTTCTTT.

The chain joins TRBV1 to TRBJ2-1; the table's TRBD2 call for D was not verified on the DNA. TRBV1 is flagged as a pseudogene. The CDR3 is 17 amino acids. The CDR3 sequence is CTSSQARGGGAPHEQFF. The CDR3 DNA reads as TGCACCAGCAGCCAAGCTCGGGGCGGGGGGGCCCCCCATGAGCAGTTCTTC.

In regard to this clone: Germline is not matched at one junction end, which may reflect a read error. CDR3 bases: TGCAGTGCTGGAGAATATGAAAAACTGTTTTTT. Translation gives CSAGEYEKLFF. This chain connects TRBV20-1 to TRBJ1-4; D unclear. In germline, CDR1 is DFQATT, CDR2 SNEGSKA (reference sequence). CDR3 length: 11 amino acids.

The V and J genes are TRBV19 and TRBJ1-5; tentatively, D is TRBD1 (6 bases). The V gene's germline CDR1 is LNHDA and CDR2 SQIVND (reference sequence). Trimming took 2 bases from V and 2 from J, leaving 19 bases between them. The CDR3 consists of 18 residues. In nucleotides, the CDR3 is TGTGCCAGTAGTATAAGGGGGGGAAGGTCCCTCGGCAATCAGCCCCAGCATTTT. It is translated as CASSIRGGRSLGNQPQHF.

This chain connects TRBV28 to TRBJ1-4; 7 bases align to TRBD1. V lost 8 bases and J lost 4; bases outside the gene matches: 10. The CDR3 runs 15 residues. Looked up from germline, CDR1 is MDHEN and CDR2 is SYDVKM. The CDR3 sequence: CASGMPGQFNEKLFF. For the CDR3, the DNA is TGTGCCAGCGGAATGCCGGGACAGTTTAATGAAAAACTGTTTTTT.

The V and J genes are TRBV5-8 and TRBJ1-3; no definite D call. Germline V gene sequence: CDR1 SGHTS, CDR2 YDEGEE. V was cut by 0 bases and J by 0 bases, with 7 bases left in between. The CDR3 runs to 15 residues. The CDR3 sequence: CASSLVGFSGNTIYF. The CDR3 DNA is TGTGCCAGCAGCTTGGTCGGTTTCTCTGGAAACACCATATATTTT.

CDR3 sequence (DNA): TGTGCCATCAGTGGCGACTTTCAAGAGACCCAGTACTTC. Amino acid sequence: CAISGDFQETQYF. V and J are TRBV10-3 and TRBJ2-5; D ambiguous. The germline CDR1 and CDR2 sequences are ENHRY and SYGVKD. Trimming took 4 bases from V and 2 from J, leaving 8 bases between them. This CDR3 spans 13 amino acids.

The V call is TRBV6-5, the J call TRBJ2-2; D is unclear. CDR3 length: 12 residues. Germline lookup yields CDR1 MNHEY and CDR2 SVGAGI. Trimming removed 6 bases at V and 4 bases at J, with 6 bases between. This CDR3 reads CASRVSTGELFF. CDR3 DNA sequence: TGTGCCAGCAGAGTCTCCACCGGGGAGCTGTTTTTT.

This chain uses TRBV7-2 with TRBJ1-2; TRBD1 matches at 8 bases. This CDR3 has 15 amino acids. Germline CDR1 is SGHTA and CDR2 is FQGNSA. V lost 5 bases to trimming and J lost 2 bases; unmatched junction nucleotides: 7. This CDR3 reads CASSDRQGYNYGYTF. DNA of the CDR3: TGTGCCAGCAGCGACCGACAGGGGTACAACTATGGCTACACCTTC.

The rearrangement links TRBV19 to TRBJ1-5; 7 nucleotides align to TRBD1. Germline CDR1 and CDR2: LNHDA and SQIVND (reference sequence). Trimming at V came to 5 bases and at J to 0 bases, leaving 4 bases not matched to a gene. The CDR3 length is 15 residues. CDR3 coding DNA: TGTGCCAGTAGTTCGACAGGGTATAGCAATCAGCCCCAGCATTTT. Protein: CASSSTGYSNQPQHF. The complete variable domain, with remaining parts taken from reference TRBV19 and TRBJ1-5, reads DGGITQSPKYLFRKEGQNVTLSCEQNLNHDAMYWYRQDPGQGLRLIYYSQIVNDFQKGDIAEGYSVSREKKESFPLTVTSAQKNPTAFYLCASSSTGYSNQPQHFGDGTRLSIL.

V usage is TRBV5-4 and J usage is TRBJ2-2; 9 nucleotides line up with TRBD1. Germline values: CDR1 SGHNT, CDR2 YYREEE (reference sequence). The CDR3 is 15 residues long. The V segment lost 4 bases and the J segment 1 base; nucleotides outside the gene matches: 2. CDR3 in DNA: TGTGCCAGCAGCGGGGGACAGGGGAACACCGGGGAGCTGTTTTTT. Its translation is CASSGGQGNTGELFF.

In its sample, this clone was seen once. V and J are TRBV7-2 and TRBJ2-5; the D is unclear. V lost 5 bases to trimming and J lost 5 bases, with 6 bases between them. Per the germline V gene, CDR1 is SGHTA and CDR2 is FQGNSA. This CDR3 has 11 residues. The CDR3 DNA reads TGTGCCAGCAGCACTTTGGAGACCCAGTACTTC. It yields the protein CASSTLETQYF.

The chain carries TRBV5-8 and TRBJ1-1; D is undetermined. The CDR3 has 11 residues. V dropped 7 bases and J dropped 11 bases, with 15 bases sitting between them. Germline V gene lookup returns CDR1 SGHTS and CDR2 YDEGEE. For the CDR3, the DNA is TGTGCCAGCTTGGGGAGCGGGGAGGCTTTCTTT. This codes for CASLGSGEAFF.

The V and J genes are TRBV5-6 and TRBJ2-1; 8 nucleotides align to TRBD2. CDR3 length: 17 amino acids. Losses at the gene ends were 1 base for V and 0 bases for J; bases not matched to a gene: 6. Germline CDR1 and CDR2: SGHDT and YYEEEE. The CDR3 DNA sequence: TGTGCCAGCAGCTTGCTCTTGCTAGCGGGCTCCTACAATGAGCAGTTCTTC. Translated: CASSLLLLAGSYNEQFF.

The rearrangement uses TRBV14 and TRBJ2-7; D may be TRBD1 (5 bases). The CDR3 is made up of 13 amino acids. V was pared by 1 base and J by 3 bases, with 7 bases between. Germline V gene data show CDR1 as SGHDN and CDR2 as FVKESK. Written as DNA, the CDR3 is TGTGCCAGCAGCCAAGGACAGTTCTACGAGCAGTACTTC. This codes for CASSQGQFYEQYF.

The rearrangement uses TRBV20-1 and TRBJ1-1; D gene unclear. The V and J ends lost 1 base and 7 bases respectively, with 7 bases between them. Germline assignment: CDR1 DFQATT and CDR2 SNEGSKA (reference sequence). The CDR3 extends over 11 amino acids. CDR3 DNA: TGCAGTGCTAGAGGGAAGGATGAAGCTTTCTTT. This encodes CSARGKDEAFF.

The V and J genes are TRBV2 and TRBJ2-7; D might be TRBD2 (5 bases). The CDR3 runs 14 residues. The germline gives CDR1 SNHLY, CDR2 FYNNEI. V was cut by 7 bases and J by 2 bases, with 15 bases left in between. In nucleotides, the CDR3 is TGTGCCAGCAATGCGGGCCTTACCCCCTACGAGCAGTACTTC. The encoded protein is CASNAGLTPYEQYF.